This T cell receptor (beta chain) came from a study of Ad26.COV2.S vaccination and SARS-CoV-2 variants. Here immunoSEQ multiplex PCR was the method, and the copy in TCRdb shows in-frame clones only, minus some. The sample lists hundreds of thousands of clones, roughly 90% seen once, with around 6.4% in the top ten. Treatment of the sample: 15 to 20 received Ad26.COV2.S at low or high dose, single or two shots; about 5 received placebo; per-sample allocation not given. After the first vaccine or placebo injection, samples were drawn on day 63. This CDR3 has 16 residues. With V trimmed by 1 base and J by 3 bases, 4 bases remained unmatched. Germline V CDR1 and CDR2: SGHKS, YYEKEE (reference sequence).

The TCR was taken from a person aged 18-60 years who received the Ad26.COV2.S COVID-19 vaccine or a placebo. The chain is built from TRBV5-5 and TRBJ2-3; 11 nucleotides match TRBD2. The sequences come from peripheral blood, collected in a trial of Ad26.COV2.S vaccine versus placebo. In DNA form, the CDR3 reads TGTGCCAGCAGCTTGTTCGGGACTAGCGGAACAGATACGCAGTATTTT. Translated, it gives CASSLFGTSGTDTQYF.